These 27 T cell receptor beta chains share one sample of origin, sequenced in a study of T cell responses to AZD1222 COVID-19 vaccine. Sequenced by immunoSEQ multiplex PCR; TCRdb stores in-frame clones only, minus some. The sample lists about 190,000 clones, just over 90% occurring once. This material consisted of peripheral blood, taken on day 0 of AZD1222 vaccination. Source of these receptors: an adult in good health.

The chain couples TRBV27 to TRBJ1-4; D not resolved. Germline-derived CDR1 and CDR2 are MNHEY and SMNVEV (reference sequence). V lost 3 bases to trimming and J lost 0 bases, with 5 bases between them. There are 14 residues in the CDR3. The CDR3 region is CASSLFPTNEKLFF. The CDR3 region has the DNA TGTGCCAGCAGTTTGTTCCCAACTAATGAAAAACTGTTTTTT.

The V gene is TRBV18, the J gene TRBJ1-5; tentatively, D is TRBD1 (6 bases). CDR1 and CDR2 (germline): KGHSH, LQKENI. This CDR3 is built from 16 residues. Trimming took off 3 bases at V and 3 bases at J, with 15 bases between the two ends. CDR3 region: CASSPQQGGDNQPQHF. The CDR3 nucleotides are TGTGCCAGCTCACCGCAGCAAGGGGGAGACAATCAGCCCCAGCATTTT. The full variable domain, in which reference TRBV18 and TRBJ1-5 provide the parts outside the CDR3, is NAGVMQNPRHLVRRRGQEARLRCSPMKGHSHVYWYRQLPEEGLKFMVYLQKENIIDESGMPKERFSAEFPKEGPSILRIQQVVRGDSAAYFCASSPQQGGDNQPQHFGDGTRLSIL.

This rearrangement joins TRBV10-2 to TRBJ2-7; D unclear. The V and J ends lost 3 bases and 2 bases respectively, with 8 bases between them. The CDR3 extends over 13 amino acids. Germline V gene sequence: CDR1 WSHSY, CDR2 SAAADI. The CDR3 here is CASSEGVTYEQYF. In DNA, the CDR3 is TGCGCCAGCAGTGAAGGTGTAACCTACGAGCAGTACTTC.

The chain carries TRBV4-1 and TRBJ1-1, with D perhaps TRBD1 (5 bases). The germline V and J ends were trimmed by 0 bases and 3 bases, with 17 bases remaining between them. CDR1 MGHRA and CDR2 YSYEKL come from the germline V gene. The CDR3 covers 17 residues. CDR3 in amino acids: CASSQEMGTISYTEAFF. As DNA, the CDR3 is TGCGCCAGCAGCCAAGAAATGGGGACTATTTCCTACACTGAAGCTTTCTTT.

V and J are TRBV6-5 and TRBJ1-1; 7 positions agree with TRBD1. Germline CDR1 MNHEY, CDR2 SVGAGI. Unmatched junction bases numbered 4, after V lost 6 bases and J lost 0 bases. This CDR3 comprises 14 residues. In DNA, the CDR3 is TGTGCCAGCAGCAAACAGGGGATGAACACTGAAGCTTTCTTT. This encodes CASSKQGMNTEAFF.

This rearrangement joins TRBV11-2 to TRBJ1-1; D perhaps matches TRBD1 (5 bases). Per germline, CDR1 SGHAT and CDR2 FQNNGV. The CDR3 consists of 15 residues. Deletions cut 7 bases from V and 0 bases from J, with 15 bases between. The CDR3 bases are TGTGCCAGCAACTCGCAGGGCTCCCTGAACACTGAAGCTTTCTTT. Translated, it gives CASNSQGSLNTEAFF.

DNA for the CDR3: TGTGCCAGCAGCTTACTAGCGAGCTCCCTCAATGAGCAGTTCTTC. It codes for CASSLLASSLNEQFF. The chain is built from TRBV7-3 and TRBJ2-1, with D possibly TRBD2 on 6 matching bases. Germline V lookup: CDR1 SGHTA, CDR2 FQGTGA. This CDR3 is built from 15 residues. V lost 2 bases to trimming and J lost 6 bases, with 14 bases between them.

The chain joins TRBV4-3 to TRBJ1-5, with 7 bases identical to TRBD1. This CDR3 region has 15 residues. Trimming removed 1 base from V and 2 bases from J; junction bases left unmatched: 2. The germline gives CDR1 LGHNA, CDR2 YSLEER. This chain's CDR3 is CASSQAGQGNQPQHF. CDR3 nucleotides: TGCGCCAGCAGCCAAGCTGGACAGGGCAATCAGCCCCAGCATTTT.

This clone was seen a single time. The rearrangement joins TRBV13 to TRBJ2-7; D not certain. This CDR3 has 13 amino acids. The V gene lost 7 bases and the J gene lost 4 bases, with 14 bases spanning the gap. Germline V CDR1 and CDR2: PRHDT, FYEKMQ (reference sequence). The CDR3 sequence is CASNRAGRYEQYF. In DNA, the CDR3 is TGTGCCAGCAACCGGGCCGGAAGGTACGAGCAGTACTTC.

This sequence joins TRBV28 and TRBJ1-6, with 9 bases fitting TRBD1. J was trimmed by 0 bases and V by 2 bases; bases with no gene match: 11. Germline V gene data show CDR1 as MDHEN and CDR2 as SYDVKM. The CDR3 length is 20 residues. The CDR3 region has the DNA TGTGCCAGCAGTTTACAGGCGGGACAGGGTTTAAGCTCCTATAATTCACCCCTCCACTTT. Its protein product is CASSLQAGQGLSSYNSPLHF.

J is TRBJ2-1 and V is TRBV19; D may be TRBD2 (5 bases). Germline loops: CDR1 LNHDA, CDR2 SQIVND (reference sequence). The CDR3 has 13 amino acids. Trimming left V 7 bases short and J 8 bases short, with 15 bases between. The CDR3 nucleotides read TGTGCCAGTACCACAAAGGCGAGGGATGAGCAGTTCTTC. It is translated as CASTTKARDEQFF. Looking up the rest from reference TRBV19 and TRBJ2-1 gives the full variable domain: DGGITQSPKYLFRKEGQNVTLSCEQNLNHDAMYWYRQDPGQGLRLIYYSQIVNDFQKGDIAEGYSVSREKKESFPLTVTSAQKNPTAFYLCASTTKARDEQFFGPGTRLTVL.

The chain is built from TRBV19 and TRBJ2-1; TRBD2 matches 10 bases. This CDR3 region has 15 residues. J was trimmed by 3 bases and V by 1 base; bases with no gene match: 0. CDR1 is LNHDA and CDR2 is SQIVND in the germline V gene (reference sequence). CDR3 nucleotide sequence: TGTGCCAGTAGTATAGCTAGCGGGAGCTACAATGAGCAGTTCTTC. Translated: CASSIASGSYNEQFF.

The CDR3 coding sequence is TGTGCCAGCTCACAACGCCCTAACTACGAGCAGTACTTC. As protein: CASSQRPNYEQYF. The chain combines TRBV18 with TRBJ2-7; D call uncertain. V shed 4 bases and J shed 3 bases, with 10 bases lying between them. Germline CDR1 KGHSH, CDR2 LQKENI. CDR3 size: 13 residues.

The rearrangement uses TRBV5-1 and TRBJ1-1; D perhaps matches TRBD1 (5 bases). V gave up 4 bases and J gave up 0 bases, with 13 bases separating them. Germline lookup yields CDR1 SGHRS and CDR2 YFSETQ. The length of the CDR3 is 15 residues. The CDR3 coding sequence is TGCGCCAGCAGCAAAGAGGGACGGTTGAACACTGAAGCTTTCTTT. This encodes CASSKEGRLNTEAFF.

This clone was counted once. The chain uses TRBV19 and TRBJ2-4, with 8 bases aligning to TRBD1. This CDR3 has 14 amino acids. The V gene end was trimmed by 7 bases and the J gene end by 5 bases; junction bases not matched to a gene: 7. Per germline, CDR1 LNHDA and CDR2 SQIVND (reference sequence). CDR3 coding DNA: TGTGCCAGTAAAGACGACAGGGGAGAAAACATTCAGTACTTC. It yields the protein CASKDDRGENIQYF.

The J gene is TRBJ2-7, the V gene TRBV7-2; 7 positions match TRBD1. There are 15 residues in the CDR3. CDR1 is SGHTA and CDR2 is FQGNSA in the germline V gene. Trimming cost V 1 base and J 4 bases; bases outside gene matches: 7. CDR3 protein: CASSLVAGGLYEQYF. The CDR3 bases are TGTGCCAGCAGCTTAGTTGCAGGGGGTCTTTACGAGCAGTACTTC.

This rearrangement joins TRBV5-6 to TRBJ1-5; weak D call: TRBD1 (5 bases). The V end lost 4 bases, the J end lost 2 bases, and 19 bases lay between the germline ends. In germline, CDR1 is SGHDT, CDR2 YYEEEE. This CDR3 spans 17 amino acids. The CDR3 nucleotides read TGTGCCAGCAGCGCCCGGACAACGGGAGGAGGCAATCAGCCCCAGCATTTT. Translating it yields CASSARTTGGGNQPQHF.

This rearrangement joins TRBV4-1 to TRBJ2-1, with D tentatively TRBD1 or TRBD2 (6 bases each). V was clipped by 6 bases and J by 8 bases, with 20 bases between them. Germline V CDR1 and CDR2: MGHRA, YSYEKL. The CDR3 totals 15 residues. The CDR3 nucleotides are TGCGCCAGCAGATCCACTGGGGGGCCTGGCTATGAGCAGTTCTTC. The encoded protein is CASRSTGGPGYEQFF.

The chain employs TRBV6-2 or TRBV6-3 and TRBJ2-2; 13 bases fit TRBD2. The CDR3 runs 17 residues. CDR1 MNHEY and CDR2 SVGEGT come from the germline V gene. Trimming cost V 2 bases and J 4 bases; bases outside gene matches: 4. CDR3 nucleotides: TGTGCCAGCAGTTACCCGACTAGCGGGGGGCTCACCGGGGAGCTGTTTTTT. Amino acid sequence: CASSYPTSGGLTGELFF.

In its sample, this clone was seen a few times. Mismatch with germline at one junction end may stem from a read error. The rearrangement uses TRBV9 and TRBJ2-2; weak D call: TRBD2 (5 bases). The CDR3 has 14 amino acids. Germline CDR1 and CDR2: SGDLS and YYNGEE. CDR3 in amino acids: CASSGLPNAGELFF. Here the CDR3 DNA reads TGTGCCAGCAGCGGACTACCGAACGCCGGGGAGCTGTTTTTT.

The chain couples TRBV6-1 to TRBJ1-3; D remains unclear. Germline V CDR1 and CDR2: MNHNS, SASEGT. V lost 6 bases, J lost 1 base, and 10 bases lay in between. This CDR3 spans 14 amino acids. Here the CDR3 reads CASSHTDSGNTIYF. The CDR3, as DNA: TGTGCCAGCAGCCACACAGATTCTGGAAACACCATATATTTT.

This chain uses TRBV13 with TRBJ1-5; 10 nucleotides agree with TRBD1. The CDR3 contains 16 residues. Per germline, CDR1 PRHDT and CDR2 FYEKMQ (reference sequence). The ends lost 6 bases at V and 5 bases at J; junction bases unmatched: 10. CDR3 coding DNA: TGTGCCAGCAGTATAGGCGGGACAGGGGTTTATCAGCCCCAGCATTTT. Encoded protein: CASSIGGTGVYQPQHF.

V usage is TRBV6-4 and J usage is TRBJ2-3; a possible D gene is TRBD2 (5 bases). Deletions cut 3 bases from V and 1 base from J, with 14 bases between. Germline V lookup: CDR1 MRHNA, CDR2 SNTAGT. This CDR3 is 16 amino acids long. The CDR3 DNA is TGTGCCAGCAGTGAGGGAGCTGGTGGGGGCACAGATACGCAGTATTTT. Encoded protein: CASSEGAGGGTDTQYF.

The chain combines TRBV28 with TRBJ1-5; 8 bases match TRBD1. The CDR3 covers 15 residues. Germline CDR1 is MDHEN and CDR2 is SYDVKM. V gave up 4 bases and J gave up 6 bases; unmatched junction bases: 8. The CDR3: CASSSLDRVSQPQHF. The CDR3 nucleotides read TGTGCCAGCAGTTCGCTGGACAGGGTTAGTCAGCCCCAGCATTTT.

This chain links TRBV7-2 with TRBJ1-2, with D tentatively TRBD1 (5 bases). The length of the CDR3 is 14 residues. Germline assignment: CDR1 SGHTA and CDR2 FQGNSA. The V gene lost 2 bases and the J gene lost 7 bases, with 14 bases spanning the gap. CDR3 sequence reads: CASSLKHGAGGYTF. DNA of the CDR3: TGTGCCAGCAGCTTAAAGCACGGGGCCGGTGGCTACACCTTC.

The J gene is TRBJ2-5, the V gene TRBV9, with 7 bases lining up with TRBD1. This CDR3 region has 16 residues. CDR1 SGDLS and CDR2 YYNGEE come from the germline V gene. V gave up 3 bases and J gave up 0 bases; unmatched junction bases: 8. DNA for the CDR3: TGTGCCAGCAGCGATAGACAGGGTTTGAACCAAGAGACCCAGTACTTC. Residues: CASSDRQGLNQETQYF. Supplemented by reference TRBV9 and TRBJ2-5, the full variable domain reads DSGVTQTPKHLITATGQRVTLRCSPRSGDLSVYWYQQSLDQGLQFLIQYYNGEERAKGNILERFSAQQFPDLHSELNLSSLELGDSALYFCASSDRQGLNQETQYFGPGTRLLVL.

The table lists this clone with a count of one. The chain couples TRBV19 to TRBJ1-4, with 7 bases that match TRBD1. CDR1 and CDR2 from the germline V gene are LNHDA and SQIVND (reference sequence). The CDR3 covers 16 residues. The J segment lost 6 bases and the V segment lost 4 bases, leaving 11 bases of the junction unmatched. The CDR3 loop is CASSTYRQGYDEKLFF. The DNA of the CDR3 is TGTGCCAGTAGTACGTATAGACAGGGCTACGATGAAAAACTGTTTTTT.